This TCR beta chain appears in the sequencing data of a study of identical twins. Everyone who donated was a healthy Caucasian. Overall study findings and caveats: For out-of-frame alpha sequences shared by twins, low generation probability was in excess. Modeled out-of-frame TCR alpha sharing in monozygotic twins fell below observed levels.

TCRdb re-called the 5' RACE reads with MiXCR, one entry per CDR3 protein. Among hundreds of thousands of distinct CDR3 sequences listed, under 9.5% were seen once. Notes on this clonotype: The antigen remains unidentified.

This sample was shared with a second study, whose subject was yellow fever vaccine responses in identical twins. As reported in that work: Convergence reportedly seemed to mark part of the twins' vaccine T cell response, with personalization marking the rest.

The clonotype originates from a woman aged 18-35 years in good health. Source material: memory (CD45RO+) T cells sorted from blood.

The CDR3 DNA follows: TGCAGTGCTAGTGAGCGGGGGGGGACAGATACGCAGTATTTT. Translation: CSASERGGTDTQYF. This chain joins TRBV20-1 and TRBJ2-3; 10 bases are shared with TRBD2. The ends lost 3 bases at V and 3 bases at J; junction bases unmatched: 3. This CDR3 is built from 14 residues. Germline values: CDR1 DFQATT, CDR2 SNEGSKA (reference sequence).